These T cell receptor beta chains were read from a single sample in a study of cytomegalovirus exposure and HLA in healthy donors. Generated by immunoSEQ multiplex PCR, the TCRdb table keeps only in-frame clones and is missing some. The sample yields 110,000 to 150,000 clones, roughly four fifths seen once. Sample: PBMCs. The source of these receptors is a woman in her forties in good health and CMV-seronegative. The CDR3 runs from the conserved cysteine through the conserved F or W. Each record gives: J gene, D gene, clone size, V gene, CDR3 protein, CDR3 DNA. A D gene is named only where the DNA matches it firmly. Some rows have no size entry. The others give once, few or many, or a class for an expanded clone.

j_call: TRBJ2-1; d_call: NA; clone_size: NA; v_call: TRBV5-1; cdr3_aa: CASSLNSGDEQFF; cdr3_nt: TGCGCCAGCAGCTTGAATAGCGGAGATGAGCAGTTCTTC
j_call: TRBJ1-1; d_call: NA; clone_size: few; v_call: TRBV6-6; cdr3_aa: CAGALASGTEAFF; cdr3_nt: TGTGCCGGCGCTCTCGCGTCGGGCACTGAAGCTTTCTTT
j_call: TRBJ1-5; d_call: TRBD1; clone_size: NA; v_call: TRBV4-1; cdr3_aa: CASSLLQGDYQPQHF; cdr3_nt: TGCGCCAGCAGCCTTTTACAGGGGGACTATCAGCCCCAGCATTTT
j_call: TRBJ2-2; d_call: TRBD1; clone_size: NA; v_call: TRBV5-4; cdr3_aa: CASSLGTGTGELFF; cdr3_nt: TGTGCCAGCAGCTTAGGGACAGGTACCGGGGAGCTGTTTTTT
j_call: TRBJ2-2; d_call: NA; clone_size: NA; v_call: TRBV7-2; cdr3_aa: CASSFGAGELFF; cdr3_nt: TGTGCCAGCAGCTTCGGTGCCGGGGAGCTGTTTTTT
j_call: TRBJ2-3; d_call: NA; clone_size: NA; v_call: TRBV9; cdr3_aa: CASSPFALDTQYF; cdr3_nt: TGTGCCAGCAGCCCCTTTGCGTTAGATACGCAGTATTTT
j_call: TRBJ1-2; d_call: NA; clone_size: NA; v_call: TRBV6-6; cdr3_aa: CASSFVEESYGYTF; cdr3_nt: TGTGCCAGCAGTTTTGTCGAGGAAAGCTATGGCTACACCTTC
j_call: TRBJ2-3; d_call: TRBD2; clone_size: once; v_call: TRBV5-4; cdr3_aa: CASSSGLAGGGTDTQYF; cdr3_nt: TGTGCCAGCAGCTCGGGACTAGCGGGGGGGGGCACAGATACGCAGTATTTT
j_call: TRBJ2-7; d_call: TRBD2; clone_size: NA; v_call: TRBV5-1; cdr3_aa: CASQTLAGLSYEQYF; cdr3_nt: TGCGCCAGCCAAACGCTAGCGGGGCTCTCCTACGAGCAGTACTTC
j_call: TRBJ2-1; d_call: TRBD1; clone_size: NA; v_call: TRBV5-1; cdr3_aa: CASSFPSGTGHNEQFF; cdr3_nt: TGCGCCAGCAGCTTTCCCTCCGGGACAGGCCACAATGAGCAGTTCTTC
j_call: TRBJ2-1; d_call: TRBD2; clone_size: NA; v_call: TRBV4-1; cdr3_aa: CASSPEHLLLDSGGRDEQFF; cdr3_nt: TGCGCCAGCAGCCCCGAACACCTACTTCTGGATAGCGGGGGGAGGGATGAGCAGTTCTTC
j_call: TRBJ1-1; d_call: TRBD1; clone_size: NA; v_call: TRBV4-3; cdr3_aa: CASSQDSDRGAEAFF; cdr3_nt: TGCGCCAGCAGCCAAGATTCGGACAGGGGGGCTGAAGCTTTCTTT
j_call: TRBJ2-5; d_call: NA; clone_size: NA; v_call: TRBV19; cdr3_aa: CASSIAGGRLGAQYF; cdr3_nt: TGTGCCAGTAGTATAGCAGGCGGGCGACTAGGGGCCCAGTACTTC
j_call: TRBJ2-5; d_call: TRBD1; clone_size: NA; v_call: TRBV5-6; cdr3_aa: CASSLGGTGFHQYF; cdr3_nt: TGTGCCAGCAGCTTGGGGGGGACAGGCTTTCACCAGTACTTC
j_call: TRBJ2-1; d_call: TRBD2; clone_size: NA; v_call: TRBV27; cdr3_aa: CASSPTRGGGNYNEQFF; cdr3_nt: TGTGCCAGCAGTCCTACCCGGGGGGGAGGAAACTACAATGAGCAGTTCTTC
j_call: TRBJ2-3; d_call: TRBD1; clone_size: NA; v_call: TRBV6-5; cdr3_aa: CASSYSGTGGKDTQYF; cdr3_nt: TGTGCCAGCAGTTACTCCGGGACAGGGGGCAAAGATACGCAGTATTTT
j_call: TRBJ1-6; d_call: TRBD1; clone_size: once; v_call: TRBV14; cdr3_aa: CASSQKQGDNSPLHF; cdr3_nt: TGTGCCAGCAGCCAGAAACAGGGGGACAATTCACCCCTCCACTTT